This T cell receptor (beta chain) derives from a study of beta chain features in type 1 diabetes. Germline assignment: CDR1 MGHDK and CDR2 SYGVNS. Trimming removed 3 bases at V and 8 bases at J, with 7 bases between. The CDR3 has 12 residues. Reverse transcription of all isolated RNA meant that expressed TCRB transcripts were sequenced. Clones were read by immunoSEQ multiplex PCR, and TCRdb kept only the in-frame ones, dropping some. There are 600,000 to 700,000 clones in the sample; 9.5% to 15% occur only once, and more than 0.1% lies in the top ten. Whole-study findings and limits: In every one of the four CD4+ subsets, TCRB CDR3s were moderately but significantly shorter in Type 1 diabetes patients. The question of HLA type influencing TCRB rearrangement was one that remained unresolved here.

Points on this clone: Its target is unknown.

Sequencing was carried out using naive CD4+ T cells from blood. This chain joins TRBV25-1 and TRBJ1-4, with D unclear. The clonotype originates from a man aged 25 to 40 with type 1 diabetes. As DNA, the CDR3 is TGTGCCAGCAGTGAGGACGGGGAAAAACTGTTTTTT. Translation: CASSEDGEKLFF.